These T cell receptor beta chains were read from a single sample in a study of blood T cell repertoires in COVID-19. Data came from immunoSEQ multiplex PCR; TCRdb stores just in-frame clones and leaves some out. Seen here are approximately 250,000 clones, 70% to 90% observed once, and the top ten hold over 1.5%. The sequencing input was peripheral blood. Source of these receptors: a man between 25 and 39 years old with active or convalescent COVID-19. Each CDR3 is given with its conserved first and last residue. The D gene is left open where the match is weak. A row's size may be missing; if present it is once, few, many or a size class.

>-|-|TRBJ1-1|TRBV9
TGTGCCAGCAGCGCCGGGGGGAACACTGAAGCTTTCTTT
CASSAGGNTEAFF
>-|TRBD1|TRBJ2-7|TRBV30
TGTGCCTGGGAAACAGGGGGGACCTACGAGCAGTACTTC
CAWETGGTYEQYF
>-|TRBD1|TRBJ2-7|TRBV7-9
TGTGCCAGCAGCCGGGACAGCTCACCCACCTACGAGCAGTACTTC
CASSRDSSPTYEQYF
>-|-|TRBJ1-5|TRBV10-1
TGCGCCAGCCCCCCCACAGGGTATAGCAATCAGCCCCAGCATTTT
CASPPTGYSNQPQHF
>-|TRBD2|TRBJ2-3|TRBV19
TGTGCCAGTAGTATAACGGGCGGGGGAACAGATACGCAGTATTTT
CASSITGGGTDTQYF
>few|-|TRBJ1-5|TRBV6-5
TGTGCCAGCAGGAGCTTATACGCTAGCAATCAGCCCCAGCATTTT
CASRSLYASNQPQHF
>-|TRBD1|TRBJ2-1|TRBV7-2
TGTGCCAGCAGCTCCTACCCCAGGGACAGGGGGCGTGCGGACGAGCAGTTCTTC
CASSSYPRDRGRADEQFF
>-|-|TRBJ2-6|TRBV19
TGTGCCAGTAGCTCTGTTGTCTTGGGGGCCGGGGCCAACGTCCTGACTTTC
CASSSVVLGAGANVLTF
>-|-|TRBJ1-1|TRBV24-1
TGTGCCACCAGTGCCCCAGTGAACACTGAAGCTTTCTTT
CATSAPVNTEAFF
>-|-|TRBJ1-1|TRBV4-1
TGCGCCAGCAGCCAGGCGGGGGTGGTGAACACTGAAGCTTTCTTT
CASSQAGVVNTEAFF
>-|TRBD1|TRBJ1-1|TRBV7-8
TGTGCCAGCAGCAACAGGGGCCCGAGTACTGAAGCTTTCTTT
CASSNRGPSTEAFF
>-|TRBD2|TRBJ2-1|TRBV7-7
TGTGCCAGCAGCCCCTGGGGGGGAACGGTCGAGGATGAGCAGTTCTTC
CASSPWGGTVEDEQFF
>-|-|TRBJ1-1|TRBV6-2/TRBV6-3
TGTGCCAGCAGTCGGACACGGATGAACACTGAAGCTTTCTTT
CASSRTRMNTEAFF